The entry below gives a single T cell receptor (beta chain) sequence along with its context. Its target is not known. These data are taken from a study of T-cell memory formation after mild COVID-19. At the level of the study: Clusters of TCRs were largely donor specific.

General study points: CD8+ contracting clones occupied EMRA, while CD4+ ones occupied mainly CM and EM.

From the 5' RACE reads, TCRdb called clonotypes with MiXCR, one entry per CDR3 protein. Among about 340,000 distinct CDR3 sequences listed, approximately 16% were seen once. Germline V CDR1 and CDR2: MGHDK, SYGVNS. V was cut by 7 bases and J by 4 bases, with 8 bases left in between. The CDR3 covers 13 residues. V gene TRBV25-1 combines with J gene TRBJ1-6, with D hard to call. This receptor was taken from a man between 18 and 29 years old who had mild COVID-19 (a few samples of this study predate the infection). Cell type and time point are not known. Sequencing was carried out using PBMCs or a T cell subset sorted from them (not recorded which). CDR3 sequence: CASNRVYNSPLHF. In DNA, the CDR3 is TGTGCCAGCAACCGGGTATATAATTCACCCCTCCACTTT.